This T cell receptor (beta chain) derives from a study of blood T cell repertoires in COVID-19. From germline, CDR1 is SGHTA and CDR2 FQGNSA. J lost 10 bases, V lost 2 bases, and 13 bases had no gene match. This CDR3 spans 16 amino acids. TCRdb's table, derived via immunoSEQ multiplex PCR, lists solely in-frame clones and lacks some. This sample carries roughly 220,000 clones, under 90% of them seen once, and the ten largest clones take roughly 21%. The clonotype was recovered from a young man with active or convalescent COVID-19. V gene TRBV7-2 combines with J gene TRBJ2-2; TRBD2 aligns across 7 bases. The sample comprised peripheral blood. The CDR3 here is CASSLRGGGGVEELFF. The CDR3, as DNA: TGTGCCAGCAGCTTACGCGGGGGTGGGGGAGTGGAGGAGCTGTTTTTT.